This T cell receptor beta chain was identified during a study of regulatory T cells in long-lasting Graves disease. Time point: newly diagnosed GD, antithyroid drugs for less than 3 months. PBMC RNA was the source of the TCR library. iRepertoire HTBI primers and Arm-PCR of CDR3 regions built TCR beta libraries. TCRdb processed the multiplex PCR reads anew with MiXCR; each CDR3 protein has one entry. The sample includes 520,000 or so distinct CDR3 sequences, more than 10% of them seen just once. This clonotype has at least ten counts. This CDR3 region has 18 residues. Germline trimming cut 3 bases from V and 7 bases from J; bases unmatched to any gene: 16. The germline CDR1 and CDR2 sequences are MDHEN and SYDVKM. The same specimen was also included in a second study, on T cells in Graves' hyperthyroidism and ophthalmopathy.

The specimen was peripheral blood mononuclear cells (PBMCs), collected at new diagnosis, from a patient treated with antithyroid drugs. The rearrangement uses TRBV28 and TRBJ2-7; 12 nucleotides agree with TRBD2. The source is a woman aged 25 to 39 with Graves disease. The CDR3 bases are TGTGCCAGCAGTTTCTTTTCTCATGCTAGCGGGAGGGCCAGGGAGCAGTACTTC. This translates into CASSFFSHASGRAREQYF. Full variable domain (rest looked up from reference TRBV28 and TRBJ2-7): DVKVTQSSRYLVKRTGEKVFLECVQDMDHENMFWYRQDPGLGLRLIYFSYDVKMKEKGDIPEGYSVSREKKERFSLILESASTNQTSMYLCASSFFSHASGRAREQYFGPGTRLTVT.